This T cell receptor (beta chain) is from a study of cytomegalovirus exposure and HLA in healthy donors. V shed 5 bases and J shed 4 bases, with 11 bases lying between them. This CDR3 is built from 13 residues. Germline values: CDR1 LGHNA, CDR2 YSLEER. It was with 60 Vbeta and 13 Jbeta primers that the PCR ran. Repertoires were generated with immunoSEQ multiplex PCR, while TCRdb's copy carries only in-frame clones and drops some. Of fewer than 90,000 clones in the sample, about 80% were seen once. Points on this clone: Its specificity is unknown.

Regarding the study as a whole: Productive status was seen about 90% or about 30% of the time for most TCR beta V segments in an earlier analysis. The study put 150 or so TCR beta chains on its list as cytomegalovirus-associated. In a later analysis, most CMV-associated TCR beta chains appeared HLA-restricted. Per published accounts, TCR beta sequences correctly predicted the HLA-A and HLA-B alleles of most subjects.

The sample taken for sequencing was PBMCs. The gene calls are TRBV4-3 and TRBJ1-1, with D unclear. The sequence was collected from a male donor in good health and CMV-seronegative. This CDR3 is CASSVWSGTEAFF. As DNA, the CDR3 is TGCGCCAGCAGCGTCTGGTCGGGCACTGAAGCTTTCTTT.